A selection of T cell receptor beta chains follows, all from one sample in a study of spatial heterogeneity in lung cancer. A single record per CDR3 protein comes from TCRdb applying MiXCR to the 5' RACE reads. In the table there are more than 80,000 distinct CDR3 sequences, approximately 12% of which are singletons. Sequencing was performed on PBMCs, taken at surgery. The source is a male donor with early-stage non-small cell lung cancer. CDR3s include the opening cysteine and the closing phenylalanine or tryptophan.

TRBV5-6 CASSIPGQGRNYGYTF
TRBV7-9 CASSPGRGLWEQPQHF
TRBV7-2 CASTPWTVNTGELFF
TRBV28 CASNLGLLDGYTF
TRBV6-2/TRBV6-3 CASSYPNEQFF
TRBV27 CASSPPGARVQETQYF
TRBV20-1 CSATPPGQYNEQFF
TRBV20-1 CSAKAGNYGYTF
TRBV12-3/TRBV12-4 CASSLEGTGSYNEQFF
TRBV6-6 CASSYGRRNSGNTIYF
TRBV20-1 CSARDFAGAGYNEQFF
TRBV3-1 CASSQEALAGYNEQFF
TRBV5-5 CASGGTDSYNEQFF
TRBV24-1 CATSDRRTGPRADTQYF
TRBV7-2 CASSLAGARGTDTQYF
TRBV7-9 CASSLFGGLTKNIQYF
TRBV7-2 CASSLAANWFSNTEAFF
TRBV29-1 CSAGGSGANVLTF
TRBV5-6 CASSLEAGGGTYNEQFF
TRBV18 CASSPNDDTQYF
TRBV5-1 CASSPDIREQYF
TRBV12-3/TRBV12-4 CASSSLGTDNSPLHF
TRBV20-1 CSAIQGGPYEQYF
TRBV7-2 CASIMGRAGTDTQYF
TRBV7-2 CASSPAASGTSTDTQYF
TRBV21-1 CASSMPGLEQFF
TRBV10-3 CAISVLAERMETQYF
TRBV10-2 CASSKGQGVSSYNSPLHF
TRBV15 CATSKGTGYSGNTIYF
TRBV7-2 CASSFGRLAVYEQYF
TRBV7-8 CASSLVALAMNTGELFF
TRBV5-4 CASSLEGAHEQFF